These T cell receptor beta chains were read from a single sample in a study of blood T cells in healthy people across ages. MiXCR, run by TCRdb on the 5' RACE reads, gives a single entry per CDR3 protein. The sample holds more than 700,000 distinct CDR3 sequences, roughly 50% seen once. Sequencing was done on a sample of blood. All receptors derive from an elderly man in good health. CDR3s include the opening cysteine and the closing phenylalanine or tryptophan. D genes are given only for firm matches. For some rows the clone size is stated as once, few or many, or as a class when expanded; others skip it.

j_call v_call clone_size d_call cdr3_nt cdr3_aa
TRBJ2-5 TRBV2 . TRBD2 TGTGCCAGCAGTGACACCGGGACTAGCGGGAGGAGGAGTCAAGAGACCCAGTACTTC CASSDTGTSGRRSQETQYF
TRBJ2-7 TRBV10-3 few . TGTGCCATCAGTGAGTCGGGCAGGGGCTACGAGCAGTACTTC CAISESGRGYEQYF
TRBJ2-2 TRBV7-2 . TRBD2 TGTGCCAGCAGCTTAGACCCGACTAGCGTGGTCACCGGGGAGCTGTTTTTT CASSLDPTSVVTGELFF
TRBJ1-2 TRBV12-3/TRBV12-4 . TRBD1 TGTGCCAGCAGTTTCCTAGGAGGGGGCTATGACTACACCTTC CASSFLGGGYDYTF
TRBJ1-4 TRBV20-1 . . TGCAGTGCTAGATCGACAGAAGCAACTAATGAAAAACTGTTTTTT CSARSTEATNEKLFF
TRBJ2-1 TRBV25-1 . TRBD1 TGTGCCAGCAGTGGGATTGGACAGGGGAATGAGCAGTTCTTC CASSGIGQGNEQFF
TRBJ2-2 TRBV11-1 . TRBD1 TGTGCCAGCAGCAGCACAGGGGCGGGCACCGGGGAGCTGTTTTTT CASSSTGAGTGELFF
TRBJ2-1 TRBV5-1 few . TGCGCCAGCCGTGATGGGGGTAAGGAGCAGTTCTTC CASRDGGKEQFF
TRBJ2-1 TRBV5-1 . TRBD2 TGCGCCAGCAGCTTACCGGGACTAGCCCACAATGAGCAGTTCTTC CASSLPGLAHNEQFF
TRBJ2-1 TRBV20-1 once TRBD1 TGCAGTGTCGGGGACAGGATTCACAATGAGCAGTTCTTC CSVGDRIHNEQFF
TRBJ2-1 TRBV4-2 . TRBD2 TGTGCCAGCAGCGCCGGGACTACCCTTTACAATGAGCAGTTCTTC CASSAGTTLYNEQFF
TRBJ2-1 TRBV20-1 . TRBD2 TGCAGTGCTAGAGATCCCCAGCGGGGCTACAATGAGCAGTTCTTC CSARDPQRGYNEQFF
TRBJ2-2 TRBV29-1 . . TGCAGTTGGTCCGGGGGCCTAGGCGGGGAGCTGTTTTTT CSWSGGLGGELFF
TRBJ2-7 TRBV29-1 once TRBD2 TGCAGCGTTGGAGGTTCTAGCGGTGTTTCCTACGAGCGGTACTTC CSVGGSSGVSYERYF
TRBJ1-1 TRBV7-8 . . TGTGCCAGCAGCTTAGCGCTTTTAAGTCGGAGGGGCGGGGGCACTGAAGCTTTCTTT CASSLALLSRRGGGTEAFF
TRBJ2-7 TRBV29-1 . TRBD2 TGCAGCGTTGAACCTTCGGGGGGCTCCTACGAGCAGTACTTC CSVEPSGGSYEQYF
TRBJ2-7 TRBV27 . . TGTGCCACCAGCCCGTGGAGCTATAGCTCCTACGAGCAGTACTTC CATSPWSYSSYEQYF
TRBJ2-1 TRBV24-1 . TRBD1 TGTGCCACCAGTGACCCGGACAGGGCTTCCTACAATGAGCAGTTCTTC CATSDPDRASYNEQFF
TRBJ1-2 TRBV5-1 few TRBD1 TGCGCCAGCAGCTCAGACAGGGGTGTCTACACCTTC CASSSDRGVYTF
TRBJ2-5 TRBV25-1 . . TGTGCCAGCAGTGAACCAGCTCTAGGGATACAAGAGACCCAGTACTTC CASSEPALGIQETQYF
TRBJ2-3 TRBV18 . . TGTGCCAGCTCACCTCTGCCGCGCACAGATACGCAGTATTTT CASSPLPRTDTQYF
TRBJ1-2 TRBV18 . TRBD1 TGTGCCAGCTCACCAATCGCAGGGGGCGGCTACACCTTC CASSPIAGGGYTF
TRBJ2-3 TRBV29-1 few . TGCAGCGTGATAAGGGTCTTGTCCAGATACGCGTATTTT CSVIRVLSRYAYF
TRBJ2-1 TRBV7-7 . TRBD1 TGTGCCAGCAGCTTGTACCAGGGGGAAAGTGAGCAGTTCTTC CASSLYQGESEQFF
TRBJ2-3 TRBV27 . TRBD2 TGTGCCAGCAGTTTCCGGACTAGCGGGAGGCCTAGCACAGATACGCAGTATTTT CASSFRTSGRPSTDTQYF
TRBJ2-5 TRBV11-2 few TRBD2 TGTGCCAGCAGCTTAGACCCTAGCGGGACTCGGGCCCAGTACTTC CASSLDPSGTRAQYF
TRBJ2-7 TRBV5-5 . . TGTGCCAGCAGCTTTTCGGTTTACGAGCAGTACTTC CASSFSVYEQYF
TRBJ2-7 TRBV12-3/TRBV12-4 . . TGTGCCAGCAGGAGGGGCAGGGACCCCTACGAGCAGTACTTC CASRRGRDPYEQYF
TRBJ2-3 TRBV15 few . TGTGCCACCAGCAGAGATGGGGGGTTTGGAACAGATACGCAGTATTTT CATSRDGGFGTDTQYF
TRBJ1-4 TRBV5-1 . . TGCGCCAGCAGGGTCGGGGGCGAGAATGAAAAACTGTTTTTT CASRVGGENEKLFF
TRBJ2-3 TRBV12-5 . TRBD1 TGTGCTAGTGGTTTGGTACCTGGGACAGGGGTCAGATACGCGTATTTT CASGLVPGTGVRYAYF
TRBJ1-1 TRBV5-1 . . TGCGCCAGCAGTTTACAGGGAGGGGTAAACACTGAAGCTTTCTTT CASSLQGGVNTEAFF
TRBJ2-5 TRBV5-8 . TRBD1 TGTGCCAGCAGCGTGGACGGACAGGCCCAAGGGGCCCAGTACTTC CASSVDGQAQGAQYF
TRBJ2-7 TRBV4-1 . . TGCGCCAGCACCCAAGCCTCGGCAGGAGTCTACGAGCAGTACTTC CASTQASAGVYEQYF
TRBJ2-1 TRBV5-1 few TRBD1 TGCGCCAGCAGCCGGGACAGGGGGCTGAATGAGCAGTTCTTC CASSRDRGLNEQFF
TRBJ2-7 TRBV27 few . TGTGCCAGCAGTTTATCCCAGGGATGGCACGAGCAGTACTTC CASSLSQGWHEQYF
TRBJ2-3 TRBV7-8 few TRBD2 TGTGCCAGCAGCTTCGGACTAGCGACAGATACGCAGTATTTT CASSFGLATDTQYF
TRBJ2-1 TRBV4-1 . . TGCGCCAGCAGCCGCGGTACGGAGGTGTTCTTC CASSRGTEVFF
TRBJ2-3 TRBV3-1 . . TGTGCCAGCAGCCCACAGGTTAATCAGGATACGCAGTATTTT CASSPQVNQDTQYF
TRBJ2-1 TRBV7-2 . TRBD2 TGTGCCAGCAGCCGGGGACTAGACTCCAATGAGCAGTTCTTC CASSRGLDSNEQFF
TRBJ1-2 TRBV25-1 . TRBD1 TGTGCCAGCAGTCCCTTCGATTTTGGACAGGGCGGCTATGGCTACACCTTC CASSPFDFGQGGYGYTF
TRBJ2-5 TRBV20-1 . . TGCAGTGCTAGAAGGGGTACTCCCCGAGGAGAGACCCAGTACTTC CSARRGTPRGETQYF
TRBJ2-5 TRBV6-1 . . TGTGCCAGCAGTGAATTAGGGGTGCAGTACTTC CASSELGVQYF
TRBJ2-7 TRBV7-8 . . TGTGCCGTACAAGGGGTTACCACCTACGAGCAGTACTTC CAVQGVTTYEQYF
TRBJ2-5 TRBV20-1 . TRBD2 TGCAGTGCTAGAGTTAGCGGGAGGGAGCAGTACTTC CSARVSGREQYF
TRBJ2-5 TRBV5-6 . . TGTGCCAGCAGTAATGGACGGAGGGGAGTAGAGACCCAGTACTTC CASSNGRRGVETQYF
TRBJ2-5 TRBV4-1 . . TGCGCCAGCAGCCAAGATAGAGAGCAGTACTTC CASSQDREQYF
TRBJ1-2 TRBV10-2 . . TGCGCCAGCAGTGAGTCCGGACAGCCTGGCTACACCTTC CASSESGQPGYTF
TRBJ2-7 TRBV3-1 . TRBD2 TGTGCCAGCAGCCACGGGGCGGGAGCTTACGAGCAGTACTTC CASSHGAGAYEQYF
TRBJ2-5 TRBV5-6 few . TGTGCCAGCACCACGGGTGGCATTAAGACCCAGTACTTC CASTTGGIKTQYF
TRBJ2-7 TRBV6-5 . . TGTGCCAGCAGTTACTCGCCCGCCCTATACAATGAGCAGTACTTC CASSYSPALYNEQYF
TRBJ2-1 TRBV2 . . TGTGCCAGCAGTGAGTGGAGGTCCCATGAGCAGTTCTTC CASSEWRSHEQFF
TRBJ2-3 TRBV11-3 . TRBD2 TGTGCCAGCAGCTTCGGGGGGAACAAGGCAGATACGCAGTATTTT CASSFGGNKADTQYF
TRBJ2-7 TRBV2 few . TGTGCCGGCGGGACGAGACCCTACGAGCAGTACTTC CAGGTRPYEQYF
TRBJ2-7 TRBV5-4 . . TGTGCCAGCAGCTCGGAGGCGACCTACGAGCAGTACTTC CASSSEATYEQYF
TRBJ2-1 TRBV28 . . TGTGCCAGCAGTTTTGCCCAGGAGAAGTTCTTC CASSFAQEKFF
TRBJ1-4 TRBV21-1 few . TGTGCCAGCAGCAAAAGACCACATTGGGTGAAAAATGAAAAACTGTTTTTT CASSKRPHWVKNEKLFF
TRBJ2-5 TRBV4-1 few . TGCGCCAGCAGCCTTCGGGAGGGGGCGCGGGAGACCCAGTACTTC CASSLREGARETQYF
TRBJ2-3 TRBV20-1 . TRBD1 TGCAGTGCCATGGCGTGGGACAGACCCACAGATACGCAGTATTTT CSAMAWDRPTDTQYF